This TCR beta chain was sequenced during a study of T cells in Graves' hyperthyroidism and ophthalmopathy. The study, taken as a whole, reports: Most clonotypes expanded in the thyroid (above 0.001) were also present in blood.

TCR beta CDR3 regions were amplified from RNA transcripts. First-round RT-PCR with HTBI primers amplified the TCR CDR3 region. TCRdb independently ran MiXCR on the multiplex PCR reads; one entry per CDR3 protein. The sample includes about 840,000 distinct CDR3 sequences, roughly 37% seen only once; the top ten take 7.5% to 9.5%. The CDR3 covers 13 residues. The V gene lost 2 bases and the J gene lost 8 bases, with 12 bases spanning the gap. In germline, CDR1 is ENHRY, CDR2 SYGVKD. Many counts were recorded for this clonotype. Its target is not known. PBMCs were sourced from more than 9 ml fresh peripheral blood.

This sequence was found in a man aged 18 to 29 with Graves' hyperthyroidism. Sequenced input: blood. The chain combines TRBV10-3 with TRBJ1-1, with a weak D call TRBD1 (6 bases). Written as DNA, the CDR3 is TGTGCCATCAGTGAGAACTTGGGGGCGGAAGCTTTCTTT. Translation gives CAISENLGAEAFF.